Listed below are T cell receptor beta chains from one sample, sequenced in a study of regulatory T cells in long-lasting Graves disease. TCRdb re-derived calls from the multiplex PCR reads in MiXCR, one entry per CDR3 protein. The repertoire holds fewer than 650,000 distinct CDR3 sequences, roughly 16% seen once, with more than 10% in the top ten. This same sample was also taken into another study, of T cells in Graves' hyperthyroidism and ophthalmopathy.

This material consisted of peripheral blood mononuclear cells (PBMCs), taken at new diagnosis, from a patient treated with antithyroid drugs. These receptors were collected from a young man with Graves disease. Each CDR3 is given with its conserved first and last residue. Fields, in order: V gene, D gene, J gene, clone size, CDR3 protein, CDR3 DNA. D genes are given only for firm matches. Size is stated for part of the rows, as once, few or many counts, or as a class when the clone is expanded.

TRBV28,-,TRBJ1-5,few,CASRPTSSGFQPQHF,TGTGCCAGCAGACCGACTAGTTCAGGGTTTCAGCCCCAGCATTTT
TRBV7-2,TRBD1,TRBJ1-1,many,CASSSQAGQGATEAFF,TGTGCCAGCAGCTCGCAAGCCGGACAGGGGGCGACTGAAGCTTTCTTT
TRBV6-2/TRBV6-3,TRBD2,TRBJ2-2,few,CATGLGGGELFF,TGTGCCACGGGACTAGGGGGCGGGGAGCTGTTTTTT
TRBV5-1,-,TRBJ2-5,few,CASSLANRPPGETQYF,TGCGCCAGCAGCTTGGCTAACAGGCCCCCGGGGGAGACCCAGTACTTC
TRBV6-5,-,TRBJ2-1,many,CASSSHTGGIDEQFF,TGTGCCAGCAGTTCACATACCGGAGGTATCGATGAGCAGTTCTTC
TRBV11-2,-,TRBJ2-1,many,CASSLGDFSSSYNEQFF,TGTGCCAGCAGCTTAGGGGATTTTTCCAGCTCCTACAATGAGCAGTTCTTC
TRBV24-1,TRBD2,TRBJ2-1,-,CATSPGLAAQGREQFF,TGTGCCACCAGTCCGGGACTAGCGGCGCAGGGGCGTGAGCAGTTCTTC
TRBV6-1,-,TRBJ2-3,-,CASSPEVGWGTDTQYF,TGTGCCAGCAGTCCTGAAGTGGGGTGGGGCACAGATACGCAGTATTTT
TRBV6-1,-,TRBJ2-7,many,CASKGPARSYEQYF,TGTGCCAGCAAGGGGCCAGCTCGCTCCTACGAGCAGTACTTC
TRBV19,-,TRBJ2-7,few,CASSQAGLRSEQYF,TGTGCCAGTAGCCAGGCAGGACTACGCAGCGAGCAGTACTTC
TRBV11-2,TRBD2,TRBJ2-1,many,CASSLGSGSINEQFF,TGTGCCAGCAGCTTGGGTAGCGGGAGTATAAATGAGCAGTTCTTC
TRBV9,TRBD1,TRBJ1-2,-,CASSVVSSWTGPGGTF,TGTGCCAGCAGCGTAGTATCCTCTTGGACAGGTCCCGGCGGAACCTTC
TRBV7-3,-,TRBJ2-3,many,CASSLTRARSTDTQYF,TGTGCCAGCAGCTTAACGAGGGCTCGATCCACAGATACGCAGTATTTT
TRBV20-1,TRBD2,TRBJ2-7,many,CSAEAGEAYEQYF,TGCAGTGCTGAAGCGGGAGAGGCTTATGAGCAGTACTTC
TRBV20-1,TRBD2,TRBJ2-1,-,CSAAGGTYYNEQFF,TGCAGTGCAGCGGGAGGAACCTACTACAATGAGCAGTTCTTC
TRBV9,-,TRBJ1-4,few,CASSVQGWGNEKLFF,TGTGCCAGCAGCGTACAAGGGTGGGGTAATGAAAAACTGTTTTTT
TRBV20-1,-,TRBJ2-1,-,CSARDFGAYNEQFF,TGCAGTGCTAGAGATTTTGGCGCCTACAATGAGCAGTTCTTC
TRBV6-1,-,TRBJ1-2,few,CASSEASTVTYGYTF,TGTGCCAGCAGTGAAGCTTCGACAGTAACCTATGGCTACACCTTC
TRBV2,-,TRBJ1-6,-,CASSCRDSPLHF,TGTGCCAGCAGTTGTCGGGATTCACCCCTCCACTTT
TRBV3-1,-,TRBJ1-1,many,CASSQGAWAMNTEAFF,TGTGCCAGCAGCCAAGGAGCTTGGGCAATGAACACTGAAGCTTTCTTT
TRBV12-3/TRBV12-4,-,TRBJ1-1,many,CASDKGGPLEAFF,TGTGCCAGCGATAAAGGGGGACCTCTTGAAGCTTTCTTT
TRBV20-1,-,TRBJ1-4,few,CSASSVPGSSTNEKLFF,TGCAGTGCTAGTTCTGTACCAGGGTCGTCAACTAATGAAAAACTGTTTTTT
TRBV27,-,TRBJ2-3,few,CASTPTYRADTQYF,TGTGCCAGCACCCCCACGTACAGGGCAGATACGCAGTATTTT
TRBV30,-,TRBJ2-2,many,CAWAAGAANTGELFF,TGTGCCTGGGCGGCCGGCGCAGCGAACACCGGGGAGCTGTTTTTT
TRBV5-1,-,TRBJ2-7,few,CASSLDIGTYYEQYF,TGCGCCAGCAGCTTGGATATAGGGACTTACTACGAGCAGTACTTC
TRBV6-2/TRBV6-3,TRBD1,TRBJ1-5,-,CASSYSDRGRFSNQPQHF,TGTGCCAGCAGTTACTCGGACAGGGGGAGGTTCAGCAATCAGCCCCAGCATTTT
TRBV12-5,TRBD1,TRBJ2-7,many,CASGQGQVRGDEQYF,TGTGCTAGTGGTCAGGGACAGGTTAGAGGTGACGAGCAGTACTTC
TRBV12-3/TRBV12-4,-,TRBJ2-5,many,CASSSWGREQETQYF,TGTGCCAGCAGTTCCTGGGGTAGAGAACAAGAGACCCAGTACTTC
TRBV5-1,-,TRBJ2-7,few,CASSLTPRDEQYF,TGCGCCAGCAGCTTAACACCGCGGGACGAGCAGTACTTC
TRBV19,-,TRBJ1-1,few,CASSTGVWGMNTEAFF,TGTGCCAGTAGCACCGGTGTATGGGGTATGAACACTGAAGCTTTCTTT
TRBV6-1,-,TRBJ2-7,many,CASSDRYGDYEQYF,TGTGCCAGCAGTGATAGGTATGGAGACTACGAGCAGTACTTC
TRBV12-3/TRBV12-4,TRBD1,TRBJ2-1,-,CASSVTGGRYNEQFF,TGTGCCAGCAGTGTCACAGGGGGACGGTACAATGAGCAGTTCTTC
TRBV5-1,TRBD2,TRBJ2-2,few,CASSRGLAGVGTGELFF,TGCGCCAGCAGCCGGGGACTAGCGGGAGTAGGAACCGGGGAGCTGTTTTTT
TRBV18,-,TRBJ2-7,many,CASSGLMRGLDEQYF,TGTGCCAGCTCAGGGCTTATGCGGGGGCTCGACGAGCAGTACTTC
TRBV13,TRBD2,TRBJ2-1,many,CASSSRVSGRDNYYNEQFF,TGTGCCAGCAGCTCCCGCGTTAGCGGGAGGGATAATTACTACAATGAGCAGTTCTTC
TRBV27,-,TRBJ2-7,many,CASSVTGRHYEQYF,TGTGCCAGCTCAGTGACAGGCCGGCACTACGAGCAGTACTTC
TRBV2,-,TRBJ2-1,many,CASSWAPEQFF,TGTGCCAGCAGTTGGGCCCCGGAGCAGTTCTTC
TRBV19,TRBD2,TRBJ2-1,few,CTSSGLAGIEQFF,TGTACCAGTAGTGGACTAGCGGGGATTGAGCAGTTCTTC
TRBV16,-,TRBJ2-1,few,CASSQGGSANEQFF,TGTGCCAGCAGCCAAGGGGGTTCTGCCAATGAGCAGTTCTTC
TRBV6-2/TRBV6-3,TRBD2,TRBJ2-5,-,CASSIRLADWETQYF,TGTGCCAGCAGCATACGACTAGCGGATTGGGAGACCCAGTACTTC
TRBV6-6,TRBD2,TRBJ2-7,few,CASSYSLGTSGRISEQYF,TGTGCCAGCAGTTACTCGCTGGGGACTAGCGGGAGAATTTCCGAGCAGTACTTC
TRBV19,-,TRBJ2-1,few,CASSIRAEYYNEQFF,TGTGCCAGTAGTATCCGCGCCGAATACTACAATGAGCAGTTCTTC
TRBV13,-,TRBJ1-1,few,CASSPRGSRAFF,TGTGCCAGCAGTCCTCGGGGATCCCGGGCTTTCTTT
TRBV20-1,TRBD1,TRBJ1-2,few,CSAKNGQGAKGYTF,TGCAGTGCTAAGAACGGACAGGGGGCGAAAGGCTACACCTTC
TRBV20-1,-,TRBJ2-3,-,CSARVAGPDTQYF,TGCAGTGCTAGGGTGGCGGGGCCAGATACGCAGTATTTT